The rows below give T cell receptor beta chains drawn from one sample of a study of T cell responses to AZD1222 COVID-19 vaccine. The method was immunoSEQ multiplex PCR; TCRdb's version includes in-frame clones alone and lacks a portion of them. The profile covers 65,000 to 80,000 clones, with 92% appearing a single time and 5.5% to 9% taken by the ten largest. The sample in question was peripheral blood, obtained on day 0 of MenACWY control vaccination. The source is an adult in good health. CDR3s include the opening cysteine and the closing phenylalanine or tryptophan. The D gene is left open where the match is weak. Some rows mark clone size as missing; the rest say once, few, many or name a class of expanded clone.

abundance,len,v_gene,j_gene,d_gene,CDR3aa,CDR3nt
few,11,TRBV12-5,TRBJ2-7,NA,CASGETYEQYF,TGTGCTAGCGGGGAAACCTACGAGCAGTACTTC
NA,14,TRBV7-2,TRBJ2-5,NA,CASSPPTAKETQYF,TGTGCCAGCAGCCCCCCGACAGCTAAAGAGACCCAGTACTTC
NA,15,TRBV6-6,TRBJ2-5,TRBD2,CASRRTSEKKETQYF,TGTGCCAGCAGGAGGACTAGCGAGAAAAAAGAGACCCAGTACTTC
NA,15,TRBV21-1,TRBJ2-7,NA,CASSKLTFKHYEQYF,TGTGCCAGCAGCAAGTTAACGTTTAAGCACTACGAGCAGTACTTC
NA,13,TRBV12-3/TRBV12-4,TRBJ1-2,NA,CASRSGQHYGYTF,TGTGCCAGCAGGTCAGGACAGCACTATGGCTACACCTTC
NA,12,TRBV11-2,TRBJ2-5,NA,CASSSFGETQYF,TGTGCCAGCAGCTCTTTTGGGGAGACCCAGTACTTC
once,10,TRBV20-1,TRBJ2-5,NA,CSASGETQYF,TGCAGTGCCAGCGGGGAGACCCAGTACTTC
NA,17,TRBV10-3,TRBJ2-2,TRBD2,CAISEIGRAGDTGELFF,TGTGCCATCAGTGAGATCGGGAGGGCTGGGGACACCGGGGAGCTGTTTTTT
NA,15,TRBV5-1,TRBJ2-3,TRBD1,CASRNTGGAENTQYF,TGCGCCAGCAGAAACACAGGGGGCGCTGAAAATACGCAGTATTTT
NA,14,TRBV4-3,TRBJ2-2,NA,CASSQLRGTGELFF,TGCGCCAGCAGCCAACTCAGGGGCACCGGGGAGCTGTTTTTT
once,13,TRBV19,TRBJ2-5,TRBD2,CASSILAGVVQYF,TGTGCCAGTAGTATACTAGCGGGAGTTGTCCAGTACTTC
once,15,TRBV28,TRBJ2-7,NA,CASSQVAALSFEQYF,TGTGCCAGCAGTCAGGTGGCAGCCCTCTCCTTCGAGCAGTACTTC
NA,14,TRBV28,TRBJ2-7,NA,CASRGTLSSYEQYF,TGTGCCAGCAGGGGGACGTTGAGCTCCTACGAGCAGTACTTC
NA,15,TRBV15,TRBJ1-4,TRBD1,CATSRPGTVNEKLFF,TGTGCCACCAGCAGGCCCGGGACAGTCAATGAAAAACTGTTTTTT
NA,14,TRBV18,TRBJ2-3,NA,CASSPVGGPDTQYF,TGTGCCAGCTCACCAGTGGGGGGCCCAGATACGCAGTATTTT
NA,15,TRBV7-3,TRBJ2-1,NA,CASRGLGGPYNEQFF,TGTGCCAGCAGGGGACTGGGGGGCCCATACAATGAGCAGTTCTTC
few,15,TRBV15,TRBJ1-3,NA,CATKVGGLSGNTIYF,TGTGCCACCAAGGTGGGCGGCCTCTCTGGAAACACCATATATTTT
NA,17,TRBV28,TRBJ2-1,NA,CASSLYPEGLILNEQFF,TGTGCCAGCAGTTTATACCCCGAGGGACTGATACTCAATGAGCAGTTCTTC
NA,13,TRBV12-3/TRBV12-4,TRBJ1-3,NA,CASTSLAGNTIYF,TGTGCCAGCACCTCGCTGGCTGGAAACACCATATATTTT
NA,19,TRBV5-1,TRBJ2-3,TRBD2,CASSLGFGLAGVSTDTQYF,TGCGCCAGCAGCTTGGGCTTTGGGCTAGCGGGAGTCAGCACAGATACGCAGTATTTT
NA,14,TRBV28,TRBJ2-7,NA,CASSLGGAPYEQYF,TGTGCCAGCAGTTTGGGGGGGGCTCCCTACGAGCAGTACTTC
NA,13,TRBV28,TRBJ2-2,NA,CASRKGVTGELFF,TGTGCCAGCAGGAAAGGGGTTACCGGGGAGCTGTTTTTT
once,13,TRBV7-2,TRBJ2-3,NA,CASSLEGTDTQYF,TGTGCCAGCAGCTTAGAAGGGACAGATACGCAGTATTTT
few,15,TRBV11-2,TRBJ2-1,NA,CASSLTQGQHNEQFF,TGTGCCAGCAGCTTAACGCAGGGCCAACACAATGAGCAGTTCTTC
NA,15,TRBV18,TRBJ1-2,TRBD1,CASSLSDRGLDGYTF,TGTGCCAGCTCACTCTCGGACAGGGGGCTGGATGGCTACACCTTC
NA,13,TRBV9,TRBJ1-6,NA,CASSTGRISPLHF,TGTGCCAGCAGCACCGGGAGGATTTCACCCCTCCACTTT
NA,16,TRBV19,TRBJ2-7,NA,CASMERSGARVGEQYF,TGTGCCAGTATGGAGCGGTCCGGGGCCCGGGTCGGCGAGCAGTACTTC
NA,13,TRBV10-3,TRBJ2-7,NA,CAISESQPVEQYF,TGTGCCATCAGTGAGTCCCAGCCCGTCGAGCAGTACTTC
NA,14,TRBV4-3,TRBJ1-1,NA,CASSQGRGSTEAFF,TGCGCCAGCAGCCAAGGACGGGGTAGCACTGAAGCTTTCTTT
NA,14,TRBV6-4,TRBJ2-3,NA,CASSDSLNTDTQYF,TGTGCCAGCAGTGACTCGCTCAACACAGATACGCAGTATTTT
NA,14,TRBV19,TRBJ2-5,TRBD2,CASSLGGLVETQYF,TGTGCCAGTAGTCTCGGGGGGTTGGTGGAGACCCAGTACTTC